These 9 T cell receptor beta chains came from one sample sequenced in a study of T cell responses to AZD1222 COVID-19 vaccine. Libraries were prepared by immunoSEQ multiplex PCR; TCRdb keeps only in-frame clonotypes and omits some of them. The profile shows 80,000 to 95,000 clones, 70% to 90% of them singletons. The specimen comprised peripheral blood, sampled on day 0 of AZD1222 vaccination. These receptors were taken from an adult in good health.

The chain recombines TRBV3-1 (or the pseudogene TRBV3-2) with TRBJ1-5; no firm D call. The CDR3 has 14 residues. V gave up 4 bases and J gave up 6 bases, with 13 bases separating them. Germline V CDR1 and CDR2: LGHDT, YNNKEL (reference sequence). The CDR3 DNA sequence: TGTGCCAGCAGCCTCGGAGACCTATGTCAGCCCCAGCATTTT. Residues: CASSLGDLCQPQHF.

The genes are TRBV11-2 and TRBJ2-1; TRBD1 agrees at 8 bases. Germline CDR1 is SGHAT and CDR2 is FQNNGV. J gave up 8 bases and V 3 bases, and 21 bases lay outside the gene matches. The CDR3 consists of 19 residues. CDR3 in DNA: TGTGCCAGCAGCTTTGTCTTGTTCGTTGGATCTGGACAGGGCGATGAGCAGTTCTTC. Protein: CASSFVLFVGSGQGDEQFF.

This rearrangement joins TRBV9 to TRBJ1-2; no firm D call. The germline V gene has CDR1 SGDLS and CDR2 YYNGEE. The CDR3 sequence is 15 residues long. V lost 0 bases and J 13 bases, leaving 22 bases between the germline ends. The chain's CDR3 is CASSVGLGFPHPGTF. CDR3 DNA sequence: TGTGCCAGCAGCGTAGGGCTAGGCTTTCCCCACCCGGGCACCTTC.

This rearrangement joins TRBV30 to TRBJ2-5; 8 bases map to TRBD2. CDR1 and CDR2 (germline): GTSNPN, SVGIG (reference sequence). The trim removed 5 bases at V and 0 bases at J, leaving 5 bases unmatched. The CDR3 has 14 amino acids. The chain's CDR3 is CAWVRGGYQETQYF. The CDR3 nucleotides read TGTGCCTGGGTTCGCGGGGGGTACCAAGAGACCCAGTACTTC.

The rearrangement joins TRBV6-5 to TRBJ1-2; D call uncertain. In germline, CDR1 is MNHEY, CDR2 SVGAGI. The CDR3 runs to 16 residues. V was cut by 0 bases and J by 8 bases, with 19 bases left in between. The CDR3, as DNA: TGTGCCAGCAGTTACTCGACGGGTCAGCTATCTATGGGCTACACCTTC. Translated, it gives CASSYSTGQLSMGYTF.

V is TRBV18 and J is TRBJ2-7, with 7 bases lining up with TRBD2. V trimming: 4 bases; J trimming: 5 bases; junction bases outside the gene matches: 11. CDR3 length: 15 residues. Per the germline V gene, CDR1 is KGHSH and CDR2 is LQKENI. CDR3 protein: CASSLGTTLFNEQYF. The CDR3 nucleotides read TGTGCCAGCTCACTAGGGACTACCCTCTTCAACGAGCAGTACTTC.

V is TRBV7-3 and J is TRBJ2-3, with 9 bases matching TRBD2. J gave up 4 bases and V 3 bases, and 8 bases lay outside the gene matches. From germline, CDR1 is SGHTA and CDR2 FQGTGA. CDR3 length equals 16 residues. Here the CDR3 reads CASSFSPAGGSDTQYF. The CDR3 coding sequence is TGTGCCAGCAGCTTTAGCCCAGCGGGGGGCTCAGATACGCAGTATTTT.

The chain recombines TRBV7-9 with TRBJ1-4; possibly TRBD1 for D (6 bases). The germline CDR1 and CDR2 sequences are SEHNR and FQNEAQ (reference sequence). The CDR3 contains 16 residues. Trimming stripped 1 base from V and 0 bases from J, with 9 bases between. The chain's CDR3 is CASSLEGGATNEKLFF. As DNA, the CDR3 is TGTGCCAGCAGCTTAGAAGGGGGTGCAACTAATGAAAAACTGTTTTTT.

CDR3: CASNYRAATEAFF. The DNA of the CDR3 is TGTGCCAGCAACTACAGGGCAGCCACTGAAGCTTTCTTT. The chain carries TRBV28 and TRBJ1-1; the D gene is possibly TRBD1 (6 bases). This CDR3 contains 13 residues. V was clipped by 7 bases and J by 4 bases, with 13 bases between them. The germline gives CDR1 MDHEN, CDR2 SYDVKM.